The 2 T cell receptor beta chains presented below share a single source sample, sequenced in a study of T cells in Graves' hyperthyroidism and ophthalmopathy. Amplified regions were TCR beta CDR3 sequences from RNA transcripts. The HTBI primer set served for first-round RT-PCR of the TCR CDR3. MiXCR, applied by TCRdb to the multiplex PCR reads, yields one record per CDR3 protein. The profile shows approximately 570,000 distinct CDR3 sequences, 15% to 20% of them singletons. The sequenced sample was blood. Receptors were obtained from a man aged 35 to 55 with Graves' ophthalmopathy.

Here the CDR3 reads CASSAVGAGTDTQYF. Written as DNA, the CDR3 is TGTGCCAGCAGCGCTGTGGGAGCAGGTACAGATACGCAGTATTTT. V and J are TRBV9 and TRBJ2-3, with D perhaps matching TRBD2 (5 bases). Between the trimmed V and J ends, which lost 3 bases and 3 bases, there was a span of 14 bases. The V gene's germline CDR1 is SGDLS and CDR2 YYNGEE. The CDR3 consists of 15 residues.

This clonotype was observed at least ten times. The chain is built from TRBV27 and TRBJ2-3; D unresolved. CDR3 size: 13 residues. The germline CDR1 and CDR2 sequences are MNHEY and SMNVEV (reference sequence). V lost 7 bases, J lost 4 bases, and 12 bases lay in between. The CDR3 region is CASNTESPDTQYF. The DNA of the CDR3 is TGTGCCAGCAACACGGAAAGCCCAGATACGCAGTATTTT.